Sequencing of this T cell receptor (beta chain) was carried out in a study of shared clonotypes between healthy human individuals. Study-level findings and limits: Naive subsets usually exceeded memory subsets in estimated richness. Generation of non-shared clonotypes was less probable than generation of clonotypes shared by all four donors.

In regard to this clone: Its antigen is unknown.

Repertoires were generated with immunoSEQ multiplex PCR, while TCRdb's copy carries only in-frame clones and drops some. The table has about 1.1 million clones, roughly 80% seen once. The CDR3 totals 15 residues. With 7 bases removed from V and 0 bases from J, the gap between germline ends came to 14 bases. CDR1 is SNHLY, CDR2 FYNNEI, per germline. The chain uses TRBV2 and TRBJ2-3; D is possibly TRBD1 (6 bases). The sequence was collected from a man aged 18-30 years in good health. Some clones in this sample may be carry-over from other donors' samples. The sample taken for sequencing was memory CD4+ T cells from PBMCs. Described subset: CD45RA-negative fraction. CDR3 nucleotides: TGTGCCAGCAAGATCAGGACAGCAAGCACAGATACGCAGTATTTT. Translated: CASKIRTASTDTQYF.